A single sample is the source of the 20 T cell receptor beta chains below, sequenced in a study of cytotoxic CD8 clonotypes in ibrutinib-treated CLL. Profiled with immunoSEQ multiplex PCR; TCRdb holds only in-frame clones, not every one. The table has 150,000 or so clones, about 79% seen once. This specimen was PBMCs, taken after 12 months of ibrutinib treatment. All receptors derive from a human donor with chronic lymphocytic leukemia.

The chain's CDR3 is CASSSHRDSYEQYF. The CDR3 nucleotides read TGTGCCAGCAGTTCCCACAGGGATTCCTACGAGCAGTACTTC. J is TRBJ2-7 and V is TRBV27; tentatively, D is TRBD1 (6 bases). With 4 bases removed from V and 1 base from J, the gap between germline ends came to 11 bases. This CDR3 has 14 residues. Germline lookup yields CDR1 MNHEY and CDR2 SMNVEV (reference sequence).

The CDR3 DNA is TGTGCCAGCAGCCCAGGGTTTCCTCTATACAATGAGCAGTTCTTC. Its translation is CASSPGFPLYNEQFF. This chain links TRBV7-9 with TRBJ2-1; D is possibly TRBD1 (5 bases). The CDR3 sequence is 15 residues long. The germline V and J ends were trimmed by 5 bases and 4 bases, with 15 bases remaining between them. CDR1 and CDR2 (germline): SEHNR, FQNEAQ (reference sequence).

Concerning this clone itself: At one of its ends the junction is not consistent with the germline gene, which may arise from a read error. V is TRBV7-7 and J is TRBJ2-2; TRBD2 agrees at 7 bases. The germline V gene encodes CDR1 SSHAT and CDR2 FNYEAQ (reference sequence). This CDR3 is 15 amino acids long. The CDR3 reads CASSSREAGPGELFF. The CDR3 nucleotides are TGTGCTAGCAGCTCTCGGGAGGCTGGTCCCGGGGAGCTGTTTTTT.

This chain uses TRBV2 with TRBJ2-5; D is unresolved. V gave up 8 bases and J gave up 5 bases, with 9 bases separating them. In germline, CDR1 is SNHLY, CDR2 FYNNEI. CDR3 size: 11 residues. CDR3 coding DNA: TGTGCCAGCGGAGTAGGCGAGACCCAGTACTTC. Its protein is CASGVGETQYF.

CDR3 protein: CASSRRTGDRATNEKLFF. CDR3 DNA: TGCGCCAGCAGCCGCCGGACAGGGGATCGTGCAACTAATGAAAAACTGTTTTTT. The chain combines TRBV4-3 with TRBJ1-4, with 9 bases that match TRBD1. The CDR3 has 18 amino acids. With V trimmed by 4 bases and J by 0 bases, 9 bases remained unmatched. Germline loops: CDR1 LGHNA, CDR2 YSLEER.

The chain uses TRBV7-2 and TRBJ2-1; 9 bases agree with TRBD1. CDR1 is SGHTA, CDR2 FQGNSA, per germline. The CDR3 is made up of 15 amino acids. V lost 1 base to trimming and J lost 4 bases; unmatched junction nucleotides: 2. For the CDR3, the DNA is TGTGCCAGCAGCTTAGTCGGGACAGGGTACAATGAGCAGTTCTTC. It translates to CASSLVGTGYNEQFF.

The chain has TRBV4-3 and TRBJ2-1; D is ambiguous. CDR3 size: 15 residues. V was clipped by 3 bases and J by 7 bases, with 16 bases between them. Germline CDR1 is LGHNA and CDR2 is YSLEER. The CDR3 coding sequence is TGCGCCAGCAGCCAGTTGGTGGCGCGTGGAAATGAGCAGTTCTTC. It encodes CASSQLVARGNEQFF.

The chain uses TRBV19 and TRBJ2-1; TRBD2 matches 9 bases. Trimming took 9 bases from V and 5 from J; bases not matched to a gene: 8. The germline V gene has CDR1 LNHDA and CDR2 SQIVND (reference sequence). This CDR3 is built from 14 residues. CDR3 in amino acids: CASVSGRYDNEQFF. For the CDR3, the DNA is TGTGCCAGCGTAAGCGGGAGGTACGACAATGAGCAGTTCTTC.

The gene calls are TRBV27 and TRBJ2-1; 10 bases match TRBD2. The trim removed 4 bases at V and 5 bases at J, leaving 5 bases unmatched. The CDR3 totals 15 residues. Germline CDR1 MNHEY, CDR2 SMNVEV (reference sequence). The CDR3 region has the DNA TGTGCCAGCAGTTCCGGGACTAGCGCCCACAATGAGCAGTTCTTC. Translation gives CASSSGTSAHNEQFF.

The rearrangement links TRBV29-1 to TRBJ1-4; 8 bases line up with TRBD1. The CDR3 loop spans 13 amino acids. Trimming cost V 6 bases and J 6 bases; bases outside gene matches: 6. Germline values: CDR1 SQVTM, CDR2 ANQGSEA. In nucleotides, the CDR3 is TGCAGCGTGTCCGGGACAGGTTATGAAAAACTGTTTTTT. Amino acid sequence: CSVSGTGYEKLFF.

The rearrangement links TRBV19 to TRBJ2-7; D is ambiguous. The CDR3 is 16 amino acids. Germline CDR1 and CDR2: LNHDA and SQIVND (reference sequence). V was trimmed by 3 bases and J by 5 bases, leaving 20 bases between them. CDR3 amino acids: CASSIGRSLPLNEQYF. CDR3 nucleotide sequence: TGTGCCAGTAGTATCGGCCGCTCCCTGCCTCTCAACGAGCAGTACTTC.

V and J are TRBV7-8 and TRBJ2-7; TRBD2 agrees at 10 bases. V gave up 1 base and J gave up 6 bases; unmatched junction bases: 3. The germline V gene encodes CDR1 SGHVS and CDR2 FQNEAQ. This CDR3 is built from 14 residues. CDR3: CASSLVLAGVEQYF. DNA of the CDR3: TGTGCCAGCAGCTTAGTGCTAGCGGGAGTCGAGCAGTACTTC.

CDR3 bases: TGTGCCACCAGCAGAGATCGCGGAGGAAAGACCCAGTACTTC. This sequence encodes CATSRDRGGKTQYF. This chain connects TRBV15 to TRBJ2-5; a possible D gene is TRBD2 (5 bases). Trimming stripped 0 bases from V and 6 bases from J, with 11 bases between. Looked up from germline, CDR1 is LNHNV and CDR2 is YYDKDF (reference sequence). CDR3 length: 14 residues.

CDR3 residues: CASSLNQGARRGDEKLFF. Here the CDR3 DNA reads TGTGCCAGCAGTTTAAACCAGGGGGCTAGGAGAGGAGACGAAAAACTGTTTTTT. The rearrangement uses TRBV27 and TRBJ1-4, with 8 positions matching TRBD1. V trimming: 2 bases; J trimming: 8 bases; junction bases outside the gene matches: 16. From germline, CDR1 is MNHEY and CDR2 SMNVEV (reference sequence). The CDR3 spans 18 residues.

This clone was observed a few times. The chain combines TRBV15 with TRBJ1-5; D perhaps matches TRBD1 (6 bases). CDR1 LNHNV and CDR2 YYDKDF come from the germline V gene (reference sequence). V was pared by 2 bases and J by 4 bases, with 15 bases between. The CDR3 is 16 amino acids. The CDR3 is CATSRYRDPGNQPQHF. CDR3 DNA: TGTGCCACCAGCAGATACAGGGATCCCGGGAATCAGCCCCAGCATTTT.

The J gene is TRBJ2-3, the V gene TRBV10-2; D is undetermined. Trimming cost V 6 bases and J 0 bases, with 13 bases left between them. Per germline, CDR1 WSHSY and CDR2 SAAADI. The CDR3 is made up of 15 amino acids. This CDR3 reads CASRLSRASTDTQYF. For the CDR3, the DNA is TGCGCCAGCAGGTTGAGTCGTGCTAGCACAGATACGCAGTATTTT.

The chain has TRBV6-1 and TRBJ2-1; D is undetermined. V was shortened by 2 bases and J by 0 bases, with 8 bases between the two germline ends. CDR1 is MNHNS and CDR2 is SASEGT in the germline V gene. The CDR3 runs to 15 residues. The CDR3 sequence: CASSEQPSSYNEQFF. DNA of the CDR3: TGTGCCAGCAGTGAACAGCCTTCCTCCTACAATGAGCAGTTCTTC.

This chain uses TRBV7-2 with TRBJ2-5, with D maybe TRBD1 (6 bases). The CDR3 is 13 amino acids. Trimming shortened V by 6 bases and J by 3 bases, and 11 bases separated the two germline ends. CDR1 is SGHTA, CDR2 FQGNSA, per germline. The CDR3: CASSYDRKETQYF. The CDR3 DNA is TGTGCCAGCAGTTACGACAGGAAAGAGACCCAGTACTTC.

The CDR3 sequence: CATLRGQNTEAFF. The CDR3 DNA is TGTGCCACCCTACGGGGACAGAACACTGAAGCTTTCTTT. The chain has TRBV10-3 and TRBJ1-1, with D maybe TRBD1 (6 bases). This CDR3 is built from 13 residues. The germline V gene has CDR1 ENHRY and CDR2 SYGVKD. Trimming took off 10 bases at V and 1 base at J, with 13 bases between the two ends.

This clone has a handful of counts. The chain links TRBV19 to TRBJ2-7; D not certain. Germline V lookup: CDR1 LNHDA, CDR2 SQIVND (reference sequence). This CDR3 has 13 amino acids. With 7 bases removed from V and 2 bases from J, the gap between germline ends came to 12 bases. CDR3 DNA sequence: TGTGCCAGTAAAGGTGAAGCCGCCTACGAGCAGTACTTC. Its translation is CASKGEAAYEQYF. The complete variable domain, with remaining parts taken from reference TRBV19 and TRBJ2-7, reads DGGITQSPKYLFRKEGQNVTLSCEQNLNHDAMYWYRQDPGQGLRLIYYSQIVNDFQKGDIAEGYSVSREKKESFPLTVTSAQKNPTAFYLCASKGEAAYEQYFGPGTRLTVT.